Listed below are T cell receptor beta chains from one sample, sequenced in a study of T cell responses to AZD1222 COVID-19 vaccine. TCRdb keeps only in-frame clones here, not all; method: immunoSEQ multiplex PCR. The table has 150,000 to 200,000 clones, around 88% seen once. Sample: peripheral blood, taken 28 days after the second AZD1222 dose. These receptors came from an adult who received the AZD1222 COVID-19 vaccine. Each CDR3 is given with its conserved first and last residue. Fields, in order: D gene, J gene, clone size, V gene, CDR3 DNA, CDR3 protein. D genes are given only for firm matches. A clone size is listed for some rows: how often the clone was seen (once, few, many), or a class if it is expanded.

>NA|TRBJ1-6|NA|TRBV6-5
TGTGCCAGCACTATTGACGGAGATAATTCACCCCTCCACTTT
CASTIDGDNSPLHF
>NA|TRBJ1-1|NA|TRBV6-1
TGTGCCAGCAGTGAACTCCGACAACGGAACACTGAAGCTTTCTTT
CASSELRQRNTEAFF
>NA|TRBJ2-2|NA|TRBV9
TGTGCCAGCAGCGTAGGGCGGGTCAGCACCGGGGAGCTGTTTTTT
CASSVGRVSTGELFF
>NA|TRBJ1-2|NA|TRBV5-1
TGCGCCAGCAGACCTGGAGGAGACCAGGGCTATGGCTACACCTTC
CASRPGGDQGYGYTF
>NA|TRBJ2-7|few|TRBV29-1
TGCAGCGTTGAATTCGTGGACTCGAACTCCTACGAGCAGTACTTC
CSVEFVDSNSYEQYF
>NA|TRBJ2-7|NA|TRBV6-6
TGTGCCAGCAGTTACAAGGGGAACGAGCAGTACTTC
CASSYKGNEQYF
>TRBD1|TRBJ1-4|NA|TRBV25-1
TGTGCCAGCAAAGACAGGGCCTGGACTAATGAAAAACTGTTTTTT
CASKDRAWTNEKLFF
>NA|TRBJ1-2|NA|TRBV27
TGTGCCAGCAGCCCCAACCTGAGGGGCAGATCTAATGGCTACACCTTC
CASSPNLRGRSNGYTF
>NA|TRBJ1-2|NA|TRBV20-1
TGCAGTGCTAGTCCTCAGGGGACCCGTGACGGCTACACCTTC
CSASPQGTRDGYTF
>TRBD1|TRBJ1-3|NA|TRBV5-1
TGCGCCAGCAGCTTGGACGAGGGGGCAGGAGGAAACACCATATATTTT
CASSLDEGAGGNTIYF
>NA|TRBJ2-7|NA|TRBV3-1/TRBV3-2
TGTGCCAGCAGCCTACAACAGAGGGAGCAGTACTTC
CASSLQQREQYF
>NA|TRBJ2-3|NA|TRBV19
TGTGCCAGTAGTATTGGGGGTTCGGGGGCCACAGATACGCAGTATTTT
CASSIGGSGATDTQYF